This is a list of T cell receptor beta chains from one sample in a study of response to subunit inactivated influenza vaccine. MiXCR, applied by TCRdb to the RT-PCR reads, yields one record per CDR3 protein. Counted here are around 710,000 distinct CDR3 sequences, more than 11% occurring once; the ten biggest clones make up around 6.5%. The specimen was PBMCs from blood, collected around 15 days before vaccination. The receptors were gathered from a man aged 50 or older who received an inactivated influenza vaccine. The CDR3 runs from the conserved cysteine through the conserved F or W. The D gene is left open where the match is weak. Clone size appears in some rows only: once, few, many, or a class for an expanded clone.

j_call d_call v_call clone_size cdr3_aa cdr3_nt
TRBJ2-2 TRBD1 TRBV10-2 many CASRDRVRGELFF TGCGCCAGCAGAGACAGGGTCCGCGGGGAGCTGTTTTTT
TRBJ1-4 TRBD1 TRBV20-1 many CSAILGTGFEKLFF TGCAGTGCTATTTTGGGGACAGGCTTCGAAAAACTGTTTTTT
TRBJ2-7 TRBD2 TRBV4-3 . CASSRQAGGYEQYF TGCGCCAGCAGCCGTCAAGCGGGAGGCTACGAGCAGTACTTC
TRBJ2-5 TRBD2 TRBV7-9 . CASSLKPILAGGETQYF TGTGCCAGCAGCTTAAAACCCATCCTAGCGGGAGGAGAGACCCAGTACTTC
TRBJ2-5 TRBD1 TRBV5-5 few CASSLDRGDRETQYF TGTGCCAGCAGCTTGGACAGGGGGGATAGGGAGACCCAGTACTTC
TRBJ2-3 TRBD2 TRBV9 few CASSDKIGGLAGAGDTQYF TGTGCCAGCAGCGATAAAATAGGGGGTCTAGCGGGGGCCGGAGATACGCAGTATTTT
TRBJ2-7 TRBD2 TRBV2 . CASRSAGGGHEQYF TGTGCCAGCAGGTCAGCGGGGGGGGGCCACGAGCAGTACTTC
TRBJ1-1 . TRBV10-3 few CAISAILYRADTEAFF TGTGCCATCAGCGCCATCTTGTACAGGGCCGACACTGAAGCTTTCTTT
TRBJ2-6 . TRBV27 many CASSSRLGQSSGANVLTF TGTGCCAGCAGTAGCCGTCTGGGACAAAGCTCTGGGGCCAACGTCCTGACTTTC
TRBJ1-5 TRBD1 TRBV10-3 . CAISLDRDNQPQHF TGTGCCATCAGTCTCGACAGGGATAATCAGCCCCAGCATTTT
TRBJ2-7 . TRBV28 . CASSPRGRGSSYEQYF TGTGCCAGCAGTCCAAGAGGCCGGGGGAGCTCCTACGAGCAGTACTTC
TRBJ2-7 TRBD2 TRBV3-1 . CASSQALGLAGGEQYF TGTGCCAGCAGCCAAGCCCTGGGACTAGCGGGAGGCGAGCAGTACTTC
TRBJ2-3 . TRBV28 . CASSFAGGRTRDTQYF TGTGCCAGCAGTTTTGCAGGTGGGCGGACGCGGGATACGCAGTATTTT
TRBJ2-6 . TRBV6-1 . CASSLWTGRSGANVLTF TGTGCCAGCAGCCTTTGGACCGGCCGCTCTGGGGCCAACGTCCTGACTTTC
TRBJ2-7 . TRBV5-6 . CASSVQSEQYF TGTGCCAGCAGTGTGCAGTCCGAGCAGTACTTC
TRBJ2-7 TRBD1 TRBV7-9 . CASSGTGTEPYEQYF TGTGCCAGCAGCGGAACCGGGACAGAGCCTTACGAGCAGTACTTC
TRBJ2-3 TRBD2 TRBV12-3/TRBV12-4 few CASSLASGLAGNTDTQYF TGTGCCAGCAGTTTAGCCTCGGGACTAGCGGGAAACACAGATACGCAGTATTTT
TRBJ2-5 . TRBV6-1 few CASSEPQGGFDKTQYF TGTGCCAGCAGTGAGCCCCAGGGAGGCTTCGACAAGACCCAGTACTTC
TRBJ2-5 . TRBV15 few CATSRDRGQETQYF TGTGCCACCAGCAGAGACAGGGGACAAGAGACCCAGTACTTC
TRBJ2-1 . TRBV12-3/TRBV12-4 few CASSLYTISYNEQFF TGTGCCAGCAGTTTATACACCATCTCCTACAATGAGCAGTTCTTC
TRBJ2-7 . TRBV20-1 . CSARPGQKYEQYF TGCAGTGCTAGACCCGGACAGAAGTACGAGCAGTACTTC
TRBJ2-3 . TRBV7-6 . CASSRTYDASQGTQYF TGTGCCAGCAGCCGTACATATGACGCCTCCCAGGGTACGCAGTATTTT
TRBJ2-7 . TRBV7-2 . CASSTTPGSEQYF TGTGCCAGCAGTACCACCCCGGGGAGCGAGCAGTACTTC
TRBJ2-2 . TRBV7-3 . CASSSGVGTGELFF TGTGCCAGCAGCTCTGGCGTAGGCACCGGGGAGCTGTTTTTT
TRBJ1-1 . TRBV5-5 few CASNDRNLNTEAFF TGTGCCAGCAACGACAGGAACTTGAACACTGAAGCTTTCTTT
TRBJ2-7 . TRBV5-1 . CASSLGDSRYYEQYF TGCGCCAGCAGCTTAGGTGACAGCCGATACTACGAGCAGTACTTC
TRBJ2-7 TRBD2 TRBV7-2 . CASSLAGTRFVYEQYF TGTGCCAGCAGCTTGGCCGGGACTAGATTCGTGTACGAGCAGTACTTC
TRBJ1-2 . TRBV4-2 . CASSQERFLTYGYTF TGTGCCAGCAGCCAAGAGAGGTTCTTGACCTATGGCTACACCTTC
TRBJ2-5 . TRBV6-5 many CASSYSYGEETQYF TGTGCCAGCAGTTACTCTTACGGGGAAGAGACCCAGTACTTC
TRBJ1-1 . TRBV6-1 . CASSSGRRGTRTEAFF TGTGCCAGCAGCTCGGGTCGGAGGGGGACGCGGACTGAAGCTTTCTTT
TRBJ2-1 TRBD1 TRBV24-1 . CATSVAWGQGNNEQFF TGTGCCACCAGTGTGGCTTGGGGACAGGGTAACAATGAGCAGTTCTTC
TRBJ1-2 . TRBV20-1 . CSAISRTVDGYTF TGCAGTGCTATCTCCCGGACAGTGGATGGCTACACCTTC
TRBJ2-7 . TRBV4-3 . CASSQEIWVEQYF TGCGCCAGCAGCCAAGAAATTTGGGTCGAGCAGTACTTC
TRBJ2-2 TRBD1 TRBV29-1 . CSVGQNSNTRELFF TGCAGCGTGGGACAGAACTCGAACACCAGGGAGCTGTTTTTT
TRBJ1-2 . TRBV29-1 . CSVTWGGGYGYTF TGCAGCGTTACCTGGGGGGGAGGCTATGGCTACACCTTC
TRBJ2-4 TRBD1 TRBV28 few CASSRTGGIAKNIQYF TGTGCCAGCAGCCGCACAGGGGGCATTGCCAAAAACATTCAGTACTTC
TRBJ1-1 . TRBV3-1 few CASSQDLQGRNTEAFF TGTGCCAGCAGCCAAGACTTACAGGGTAGGAACACTGAAGCTTTCTTT
TRBJ2-5 . TRBV6-2/TRBV6-3 . CASSYTDQTRETQYF TGTGCCAGCAGTTATACGGACCAGACGAGGGAGACCCAGTACTTC
TRBJ1-2 . TRBV5-1 . CASSLGGPVKYGYTF TGCGCCAGCAGCCTCGGAGGTCCCGTGAAATATGGCTACACCTTC
TRBJ2-2 . TRBV5-8 few CASSLEGRQGGELFF TGTGCCAGCAGCTTGGAGGGTCGGCAGGGCGGGGAGCTGTTTTTT
TRBJ2-1 TRBD2 TRBV18 few CASSPPSLLAGHNEQFF TGTGCCAGCTCACCACCTTCCCTGCTAGCGGGACACAATGAGCAGTTCTTC
TRBJ2-2 . TRBV18 . CASSPRRDTGELFF TGTGCCAGCTCACCGCGACGGGACACCGGGGAGCTGTTTTTT
TRBJ2-7 . TRBV20-1 . CSAREVGRLSYEQYF TGCAGTGCTAGAGAGGTTGGCAGGCTGTCCTACGAGCAGTACTTC